The 18 T cell receptor beta chains reported below all come from one sample, sequenced in a study of vaccination and CD4 T cells after COVID-19. Regarding treatment: roughly 11-day PBMC culture with coronavirus spike peptide pools or control peptides (ViraFEST assay). The assay that was used to sequence DNA from cultured CD4+ T cells was the Oncomine TCR Beta short-read assay. TCRdb processed the PCR reads anew with MiXCR; each CDR3 protein has one entry. The sample has some 5,400 distinct CDR3 sequences; about 47% are singletons. These receptors have no known antigen. Source material: CD4+ T cells from blood, cultured in vitro. Receptors originate from a human donor who had recovered from COVID-19.

This rearrangement joins TRBV2 to TRBJ2-6; the match to TRBD1 covers 12 bases. The germline V gene has CDR1 SNHLY and CDR2 FYNNEI. The CDR3 runs to 17 residues. The ends lost 8 bases at V and 0 bases at J; junction bases unmatched: 5. CDR3 nucleotide sequence: TGTGCCAGCGGGGGGGACAGGGGGCTCTCTGGGGCCAACGTCCTGACTTTC. Protein product: CASGGDRGLSGANVLTF.

This rearrangement joins TRBV21-1 to TRBJ1-5. TRBV21-1 is tagged as a pseudogene. This CDR3 comprises 16 residues. The CDR3 nucleotides read TGTGCCAGCAGCAAAGCGTTTCGGCGGGACAATCAGCCCCAGCATTTT. The encoded protein is CASSKAFRRDNQPQHF.

The chain has TRBV7-3 and TRBJ1-1; a weak D match, TRBD1 (5 bases). The CDR3 is made up of 13 amino acids. Per germline, CDR1 SGHTA and CDR2 FQGTGA. V was shortened by 6 bases and J by 3 bases, with 11 bases between the two germline ends. In DNA form, the CDR3 reads TGTGCCAGCAGATTAGACAGCCACACTGAAGCTTTCTTT. Residues: CASRLDSHTEAFF.

This rearrangement joins TRBV7-2 to TRBJ2-3; D remains unclear. Germline V lookup: CDR1 SGHTA, CDR2 FQGNSA. Trimming left V 6 bases short and J 1 base short, with 17 bases between. CDR3 length: 16 residues. The CDR3, as DNA: TGTGCCAGCAGTCGCCTGAACGGGCCCCGCACAGATACGCAGTATTTT. As protein: CASSRLNGPRTDTQYF.

This clonotype was observed a few times. The V call is TRBV2, the J call TRBJ2-5; TRBD2 might be the D (5 bases). Between the trimmed V and J ends, which lost 10 bases and 4 bases, there was a span of 13 bases. The CDR3 consists of 12 residues. Germline-derived CDR1 and CDR2 are SNHLY and FYNNEI. The CDR3 region is CATRDLRETQYF. The CDR3 bases are TGTGCCACCCGGGATTTGCGAGAGACCCAGTACTTC.

This sequence joins TRBV27 and TRBJ2-5; weak D call: TRBD1 (6 bases). Trimming took off 5 bases at V and 5 bases at J, with 18 bases between the two ends. This CDR3 is built from 15 residues. Looked up from germline, CDR1 is MNHEY and CDR2 is SMNVEV (reference sequence). CDR3 region: CASSHPQGGGETQYF. DNA for the CDR3: TGTGCCAGCAGTCACCCCCAAGGGGGTGGGGAGACCCAGTACTTC.

V and J are TRBV19 and TRBJ2-7; no clear D. From germline, CDR1 is LNHDA and CDR2 SQIVND (reference sequence). V was trimmed by 6 bases and J by 3 bases, leaving 18 bases between them. The CDR3 extends over 15 amino acids. In DNA, the CDR3 is TGTGCCAGTAGGGAATCCACGGCGGCCGTCTACGAGCAGTACTTC. This encodes CASRESTAAVYEQYF.

This clonotype was counted between two and nine times. The V and J genes are TRBV24-1 and TRBJ2-1; 13 bases fit TRBD2. After removal of 6 bases from V and 8 bases from J, the junction contained 9 bases not matched to a gene. The length of the CDR3 is 16 residues. Looked up from germline, CDR1 is KGHDR and CDR2 is SFDVKD. The CDR3 sequence: CATSLRTSGSMYEQFF. The CDR3 DNA follows: TGTGCCACCAGTTTACGGACTAGCGGGAGCATGTATGAGCAGTTCTTC.

This clonotype has more than one count but fewer than ten. The V call is TRBV6-2 or TRBV6-3, the J call TRBJ1-6; 10 bases agree with TRBD1. CDR3 length: 15 amino acids. Losses at the gene ends were 8 bases for V and 6 bases for J; bases not matched to a gene: 7. The V gene's germline CDR1 is MNHEY and CDR2 SVGEGT. The DNA for the CDR3 is TGTGCCAGCGGAACCGGGACAGGGGTTAATTCACCCCTCCACTTT. This sequence encodes CASGTGTGVNSPLHF.

This chain links TRBV15 with TRBJ1-3, with a possible D match to TRBD1 (6 bases). The CDR3 contains 15 residues. Germline V gives CDR1 LNHNV, CDR2 YYDKDF (reference sequence). The V end lost 3 bases, the J end lost 6 bases, and 15 bases lay between the germline ends. The CDR3 region is CATSRNRVGENTIYF. The CDR3 bases are TGTGCCACCAGCAGGAACAGGGTTGGTGAAAACACCATATATTTT.

This clonotype was seen only a few times. The V gene is TRBV7-2, the J gene TRBJ2-5; no reliable D call. Germline V gene data show CDR1 as SGHTA and CDR2 as FQGNSA. The V gene lost 1 base and the J gene lost 5 bases, with 11 bases spanning the gap. The CDR3 covers 14 residues. The CDR3 DNA is TGTGCCAGCAGCTTAGTTGCGGCAGCGGAGACCCAGTACTTC. It specifies CASSLVAAAETQYF.

This clonotype was seen more than once but under ten times. J is TRBJ2-2 and V is TRBV7-9; perhaps TRBD1 as D (5 bases). There are 14 residues in the CDR3. V lost 2 bases and J 5 bases, leaving 9 bases between the germline ends. Germline V gene lookup returns CDR1 SEHNR and CDR2 FQNEAQ (reference sequence). Written as DNA, the CDR3 is TGTGCCAGCAGCTTACCTACAGGTACCGGGGAGCTGTTTTTT. Translating gives CASSLPTGTGELFF.

The chain has TRBV2 and TRBJ1-6, with D perhaps matching TRBD1 (5 bases). Trimming pared 6 bases from V and 12 bases from J, leaving 18 bases between. Germline loops: CDR1 SNHLY, CDR2 FYNNEI. The CDR3 consists of 14 residues. CDR3 loop: CASRDTGGLQPLHF. CDR3 coding DNA: TGTGCCAGCAGAGATACAGGAGGACTGCAACCCCTCCACTTT.

The table lists this clonotype with a few counts. J is TRBJ1-5 and V is TRBV6-2 or TRBV6-3; no clear D. From germline, CDR1 is MNHEY and CDR2 SVGEGT. V lost 5 bases and J lost 3, with 11 bases in between. The CDR3 is 14 residues long. In nucleotides, the CDR3 is TGTGCCAGCAGTCGTAGCACTTTCAATCAGCCCCAGCATTTT. Translation: CASSRSTFNQPQHF.

The rearrangement uses TRBV20-1 and TRBJ1-2; tentative D call: TRBD1 (5 bases). The CDR3 contains 12 residues. Looked up from germline, CDR1 is DFQATT and CDR2 is SNEGSKA (reference sequence). V lost 5 bases to trimming and J lost 4 bases, with 11 bases between them. The CDR3 loop reads CSAEGRTYGYTF. In nucleotides, the CDR3 is TGCAGTGCTGAGGGACGGACCTATGGCTACACCTTC.

The sample holds a few counts of this clonotype. This chain connects TRBV6-1 to TRBJ1-3; no firm D call. Germline V gives CDR1 MNHNS, CDR2 SASEGT. The CDR3 runs to 12 residues. V was pared by 7 bases and J by 2 bases, with 6 bases between. The CDR3 here is CASTRPGNTIYF. The DNA of the CDR3 is TGTGCCAGCACTCGACCTGGAAACACCATATATTTT.

The chain couples TRBV6-1 to TRBJ2-7, with unresolved D. Germline V gives CDR1 MNHNS, CDR2 SASEGT. The V end was cut by 3 bases, the J end by 0 bases, with 12 bases between. The CDR3 extends over 15 amino acids. The CDR3 nucleotides read TGTGCCAGCAGTGATAGGATCGCAGGCTCCTACGAGCAGTACTTC. Its protein is CASSDRIAGSYEQYF.

In this sample, this clonotype is large. V is TRBV27 and J is TRBJ2-2; 8 bases match TRBD1. The CDR3 spans 17 residues. Germline V gene data show CDR1 as MNHEY and CDR2 as SMNVEV (reference sequence). Trimming removed 1 base from V and 6 bases from J; junction bases left unmatched: 10. The CDR3 sequence: CASSLYYGQGWAGELFF. CDR3 nucleotide sequence: TGTGCCAGCAGTTTATACTATGGACAGGGATGGGCCGGGGAGCTGTTTTTT.